Given below is one T cell receptor beta chain in context. The data were obtained in a study of cytomegalovirus exposure and HLA in healthy donors. This CDR3 region has 15 residues. The germline CDR1 and CDR2 sequences are MNHEY and SMNVEV (reference sequence). Trimming removed 8 bases from V and 4 bases from J, with 17 bases in between. The PCR made use of 60 Vbeta and 13 Jbeta primers. Method: immunoSEQ multiplex PCR; TCRdb's copy keeps in-frame clones and lacks some. The sample records about 140,000 clones, 80% being singletons. The sequence derives from a man in his forties in good health and CMV-seropositive. Sequencing used PBMCs. This sequence joins TRBV27 and TRBJ2-2; D perhaps matches TRBD1 (5 bases). The CDR3 is CASSSKGLGTGELFF. CDR3 nucleotide sequence: TGTGCCAGCTCCTCTAAGGGGTTGGGCACCGGGGAGCTGTTTTTT.